The 2 T cell receptor beta chains listed next were all sequenced from one sample in a study of blood T cell repertoires in COVID-19 (dated by TCRdb to 2018 to 2021). The library was built by means of the immunoSEQ multiplex PCR assay. Not all clones reach the TCRdb copy of this immuneACCESS table, which keeps in-frame sequences only. Checked studies attribute under half of the gap to unresolved V genes and leave the rest unexplained. This sample is represented by roughly 230,000 clones; 85% of them were singletons. Together, the top ten hold 5% to 8% of the sample. The sequencing input was peripheral blood. These receptors all stem from a woman aged 60-75 years with active or convalescent COVID-19.

As DNA, the CDR3 is TGTGCCAGTAGGACTAAGACAGGAGGTAACACTGAAGCTTTCTTT. This gives the protein CASRTKTGGNTEAFF. V and J are TRBV19 and TRBJ1-1; D possibly corresponds to TRBD1 (6 bases). Germline V gene sequence: CDR1 LNHDA, CDR2 SQIVND (reference sequence). The length of the CDR3 is 15 residues. Trimming removed 6 bases at V and 2 bases at J, with 16 bases between.

J is TRBJ1-6 and V is TRBV9, with D tentatively TRBD1 (5 bases). The V end lost 4 bases, the J end lost 6 bases, and 11 bases lay between the germline ends. The length of the CDR3 is 14 residues. CDR1 is SGDLS, CDR2 YYNGEE, per germline. The CDR3 DNA sequence: TGTGCCAGCAGCTTCCGGGACTTTAATTCACCCCTCCACTTT. It encodes CASSFRDFNSPLHF.